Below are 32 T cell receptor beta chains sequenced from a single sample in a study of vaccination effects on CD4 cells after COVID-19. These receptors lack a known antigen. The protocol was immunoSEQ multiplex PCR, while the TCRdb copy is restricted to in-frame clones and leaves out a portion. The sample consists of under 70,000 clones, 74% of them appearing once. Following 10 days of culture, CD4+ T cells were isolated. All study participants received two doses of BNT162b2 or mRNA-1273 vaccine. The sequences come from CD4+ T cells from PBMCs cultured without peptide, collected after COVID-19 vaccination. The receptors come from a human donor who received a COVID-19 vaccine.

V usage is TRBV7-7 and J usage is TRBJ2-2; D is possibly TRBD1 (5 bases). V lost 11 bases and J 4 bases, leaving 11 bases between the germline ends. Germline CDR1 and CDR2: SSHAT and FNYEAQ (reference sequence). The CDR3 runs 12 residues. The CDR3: CAGKQVTGELFF. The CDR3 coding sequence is TGTGCCGGCAAACAGGTCACCGGGGAGCTGTTTTTT.

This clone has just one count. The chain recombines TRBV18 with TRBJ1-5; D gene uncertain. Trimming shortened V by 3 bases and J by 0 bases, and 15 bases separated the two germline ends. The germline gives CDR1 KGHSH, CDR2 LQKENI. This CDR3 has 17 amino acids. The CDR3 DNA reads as TGTGCCAGCTCACCGGGTTTCGGCGACTATAGCAATCAGCCCCAGCATTTT. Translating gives CASSPGFGDYSNQPQHF.

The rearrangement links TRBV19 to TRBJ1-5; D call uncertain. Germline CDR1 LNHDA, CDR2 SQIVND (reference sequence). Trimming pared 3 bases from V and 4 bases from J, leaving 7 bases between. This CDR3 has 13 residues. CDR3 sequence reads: CASSIELNQPQHF. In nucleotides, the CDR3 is TGTGCCAGTAGTATCGAGTTAAATCAGCCCCAGCATTTT.

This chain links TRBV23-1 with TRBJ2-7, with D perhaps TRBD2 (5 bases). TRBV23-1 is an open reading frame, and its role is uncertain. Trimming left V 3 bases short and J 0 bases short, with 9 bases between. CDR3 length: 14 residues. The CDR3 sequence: CASSHTRSSYEQYV. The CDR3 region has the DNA TGCGCCAGCAGTCATACTAGGAGCTCCTACGAGCAGTACGTC.

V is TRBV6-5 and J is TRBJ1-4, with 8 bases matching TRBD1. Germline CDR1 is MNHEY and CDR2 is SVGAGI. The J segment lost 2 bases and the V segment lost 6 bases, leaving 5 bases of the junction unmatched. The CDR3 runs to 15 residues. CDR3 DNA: TGTGCCAGCAGGAAGGACAGGGCCACTAATGAAAAACTGTTTTTT. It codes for CASRKDRATNEKLFF.

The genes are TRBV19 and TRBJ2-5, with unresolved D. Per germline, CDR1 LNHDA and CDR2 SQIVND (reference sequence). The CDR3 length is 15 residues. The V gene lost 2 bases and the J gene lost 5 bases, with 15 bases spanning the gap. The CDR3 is CASSIKPTDLETQYF. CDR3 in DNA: TGTGCCAGTAGTATAAAGCCTACGGATCTCGAGACCCAGTACTTC.

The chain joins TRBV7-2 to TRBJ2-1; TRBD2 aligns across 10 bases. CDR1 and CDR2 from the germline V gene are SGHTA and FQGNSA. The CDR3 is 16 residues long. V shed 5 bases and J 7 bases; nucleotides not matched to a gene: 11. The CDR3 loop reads CASSVQAGGPRNEQFF. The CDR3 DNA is TGTGCCAGCAGCGTCCAAGCGGGGGGGCCTCGGAATGAGCAGTTCTTC. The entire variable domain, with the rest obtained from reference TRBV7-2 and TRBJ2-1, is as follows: GAGVSQSPSNKVTEKGKDVELRCDPISGHTALYWYRQSLGQGLEFLIYFQGNSAPDKSGLPSDRFSAERTGGSVSTLTIQRTQQEDSAVYLCASSVQAGGPRNEQFFGPGTRLTVL.

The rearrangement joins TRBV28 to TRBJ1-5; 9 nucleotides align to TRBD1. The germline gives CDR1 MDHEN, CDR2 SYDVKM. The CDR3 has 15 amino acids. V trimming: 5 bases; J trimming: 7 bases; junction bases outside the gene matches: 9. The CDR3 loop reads CASSARDRVGQPQHF. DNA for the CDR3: TGTGCCAGCAGTGCCCGGGACAGGGTGGGCCAGCCCCAGCATTTT. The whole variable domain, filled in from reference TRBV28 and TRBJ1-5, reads DVKVTQSSRYLVKRTGEKVFLECVQDMDHENMFWYRQDPGLGLRLIYFSYDVKMKEKGDIPEGYSVSREKKERFSLILESASTNQTSMYLCASSARDRVGQPQHFGDGTRLSIL.

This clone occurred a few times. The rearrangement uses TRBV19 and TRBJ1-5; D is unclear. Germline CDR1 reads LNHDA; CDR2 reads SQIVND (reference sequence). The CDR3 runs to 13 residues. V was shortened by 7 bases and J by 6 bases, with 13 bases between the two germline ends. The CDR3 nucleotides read TGTGCCAGTACCGATGGAGGGCTTCAGCCCCAGCATTTT. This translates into CASTDGGLQPQHF.

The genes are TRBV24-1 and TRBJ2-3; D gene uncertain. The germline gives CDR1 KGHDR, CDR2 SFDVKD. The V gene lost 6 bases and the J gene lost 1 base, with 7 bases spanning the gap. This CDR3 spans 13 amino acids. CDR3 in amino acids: CATSLSGTDTQYF. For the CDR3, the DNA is TGTGCCACCAGTCTTTCAGGCACAGATACGCAGTATTTT.

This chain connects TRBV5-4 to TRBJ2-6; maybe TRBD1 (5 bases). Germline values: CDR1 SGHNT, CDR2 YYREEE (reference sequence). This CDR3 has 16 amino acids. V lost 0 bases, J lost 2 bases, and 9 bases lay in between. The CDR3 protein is CASSLGGSAGANVLTF. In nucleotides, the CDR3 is TGTGCCAGCAGCTTGGGGGGCAGCGCTGGGGCCAACGTCCTGACTTTC.

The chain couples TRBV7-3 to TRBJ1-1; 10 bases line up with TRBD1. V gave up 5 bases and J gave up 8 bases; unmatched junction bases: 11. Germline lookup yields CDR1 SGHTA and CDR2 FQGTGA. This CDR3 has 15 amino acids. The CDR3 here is CASSAQTGGAGEAFF. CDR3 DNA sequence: TGTGCCAGCAGCGCCCAGACAGGGGGCGCGGGCGAAGCTTTCTTT.

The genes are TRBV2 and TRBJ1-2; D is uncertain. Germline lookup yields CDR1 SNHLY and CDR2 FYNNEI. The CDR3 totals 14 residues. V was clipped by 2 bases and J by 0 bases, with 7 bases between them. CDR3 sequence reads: CASSEQLANYGYTF. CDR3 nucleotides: TGTGCCAGCAGTGAACAGTTAGCTAACTATGGCTACACCTTC.

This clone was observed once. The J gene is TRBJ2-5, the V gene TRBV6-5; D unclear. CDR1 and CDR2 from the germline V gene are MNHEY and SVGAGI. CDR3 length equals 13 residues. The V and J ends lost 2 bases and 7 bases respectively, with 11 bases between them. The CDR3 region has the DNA TGTGCCAGCAGTTACGGTGCCATTGGGACCCAGTACTTC. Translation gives CASSYGAIGTQYF.

The CDR3 nucleotides read TGTGCCAGCAGCCTCATGAGGACAGGAGGAGAAAAACTGTTTTTT. Its translation is CASSLMRTGGEKLFF. The rearrangement uses TRBV3-1 (or the pseudogene TRBV3-2) and TRBJ1-4; TRBD1 agrees at 7 bases. The germline V gene encodes CDR1 LGHDT and CDR2 YNNKEL (reference sequence). The CDR3 length is 15 residues. Unmatched junction bases numbered 10, after V lost 4 bases and J lost 8 bases.

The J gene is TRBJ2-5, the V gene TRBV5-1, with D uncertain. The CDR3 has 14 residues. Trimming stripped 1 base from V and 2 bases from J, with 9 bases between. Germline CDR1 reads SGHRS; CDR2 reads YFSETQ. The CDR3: CASSLQLAQETQYF. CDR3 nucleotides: TGCGCCAGCAGCTTGCAGTTGGCACAAGAGACCCAGTACTTC.

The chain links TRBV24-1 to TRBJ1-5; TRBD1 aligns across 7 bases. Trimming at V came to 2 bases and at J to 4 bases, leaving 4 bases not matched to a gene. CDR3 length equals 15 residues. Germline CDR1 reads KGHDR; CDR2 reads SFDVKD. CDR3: CATSDSTGPNQPQHF. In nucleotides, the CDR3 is TGTGCCACCAGTGATTCGACAGGGCCTAATCAGCCCCAGCATTTT.

CDR3 in DNA: TGTGCCAGCAGAAAGGACGTAGCGGGGGGTTTGAATGAGCAGTTCTTC. The encoded protein is CASRKDVAGGLNEQFF. The chain joins TRBV6-6 to TRBJ2-1; TRBD2 matches 10 bases. The germline CDR1 and CDR2 sequences are MNHNY and SVGAGI (reference sequence). The CDR3 is 16 residues long. The J segment lost 7 bases and the V segment lost 6 bases, leaving 12 bases of the junction unmatched.

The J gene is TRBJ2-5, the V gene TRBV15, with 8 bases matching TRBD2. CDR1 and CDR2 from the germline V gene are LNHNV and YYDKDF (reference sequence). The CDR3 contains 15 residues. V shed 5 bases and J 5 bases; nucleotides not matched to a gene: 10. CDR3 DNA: TGTGCCACCAGCGGTCGGGGGGGAATGGGGGAGACCCAGTACTTC. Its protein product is CATSGRGGMGETQYF.

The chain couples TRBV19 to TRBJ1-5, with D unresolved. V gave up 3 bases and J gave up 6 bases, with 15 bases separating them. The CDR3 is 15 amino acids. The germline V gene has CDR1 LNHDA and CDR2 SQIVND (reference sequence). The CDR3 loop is CASSIQTSGGQPQHF. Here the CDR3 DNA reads TGTGCCAGTAGTATCCAAACGAGTGGAGGTCAGCCCCAGCATTTT.

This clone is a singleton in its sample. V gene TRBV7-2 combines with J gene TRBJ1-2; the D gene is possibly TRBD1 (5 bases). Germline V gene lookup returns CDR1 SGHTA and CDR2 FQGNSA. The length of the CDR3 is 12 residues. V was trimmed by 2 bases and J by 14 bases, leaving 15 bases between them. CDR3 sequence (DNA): TGTGCCAGCAGCTTATTCGGGACTGGGGAAACCTTC. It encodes CASSLFGTGETF.

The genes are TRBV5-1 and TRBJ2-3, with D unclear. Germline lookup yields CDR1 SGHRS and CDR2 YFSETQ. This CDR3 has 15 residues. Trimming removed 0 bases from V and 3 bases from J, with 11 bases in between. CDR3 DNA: TGCGCCAGCAGCTTGGCTTTGGTTACAACAGATACGCAGTATTTT. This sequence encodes CASSLALVTTDTQYF.

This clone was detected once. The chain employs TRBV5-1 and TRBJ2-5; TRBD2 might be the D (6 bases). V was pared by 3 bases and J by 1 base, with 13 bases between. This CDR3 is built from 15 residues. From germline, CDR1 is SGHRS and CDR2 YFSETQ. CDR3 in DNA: TGCGCCAGCAGCTCCGGGGGAGTCTCCCAAGAGACCCAGTACTTC. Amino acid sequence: CASSSGGVSQETQYF.

In DNA form, the CDR3 reads TGTGCCAGCAGCCCCCCCGGGGGATTCGACAATGAGCAGTTCTTC. Translating gives CASSPPGGFDNEQFF. V usage is TRBV7-9 and J usage is TRBJ2-1; perhaps TRBD2 as D (6 bases). The germline V and J ends were trimmed by 5 bases and 5 bases, with 16 bases remaining between them. This CDR3 comprises 15 residues. CDR1 is SEHNR, CDR2 FQNEAQ, per germline (reference sequence).

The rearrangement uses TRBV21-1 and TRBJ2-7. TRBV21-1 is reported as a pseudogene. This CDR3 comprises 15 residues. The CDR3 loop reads CASSMKGETAYEQYV. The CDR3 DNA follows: TGTGCCAGCAGCATGAAAGGGGAGACAGCCTACGAGCAGTACGTC.

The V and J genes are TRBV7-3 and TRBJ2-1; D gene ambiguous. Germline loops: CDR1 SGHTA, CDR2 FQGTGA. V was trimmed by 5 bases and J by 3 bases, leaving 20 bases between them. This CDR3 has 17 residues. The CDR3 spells CASSRTPDVGLYNEQFF. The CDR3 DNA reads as TGTGCCAGCAGCCGAACCCCGGACGTCGGTCTCTACAATGAGCAGTTCTTC.

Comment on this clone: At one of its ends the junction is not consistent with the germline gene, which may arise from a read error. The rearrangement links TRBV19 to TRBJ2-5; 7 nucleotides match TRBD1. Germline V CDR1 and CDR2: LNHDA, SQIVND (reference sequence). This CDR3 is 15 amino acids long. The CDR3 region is CASSIDRAFRETQYF. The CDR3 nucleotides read TGTGCCAGTAGCATAGACAGGGCGTTTCGGGAGACCCAGTACTTC.

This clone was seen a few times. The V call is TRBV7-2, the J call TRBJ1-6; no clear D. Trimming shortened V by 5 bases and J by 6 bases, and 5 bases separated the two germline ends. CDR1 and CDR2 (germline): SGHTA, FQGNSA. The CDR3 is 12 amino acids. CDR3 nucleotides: TGTGCCAGCAGCGCGTCTAATTCACCCCTCCACTTT. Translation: CASSASNSPLHF. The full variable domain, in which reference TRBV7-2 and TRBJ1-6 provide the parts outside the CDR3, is GAGVSQSPSNKVTEKGKDVELRCDPISGHTALYWYRQSLGQGLEFLIYFQGNSAPDKSGLPSDRFSAERTGGSVSTLTIQRTQQEDSAVYLCASSASNSPLHFGNGTRLTVT.

CDR3 protein: CASSLTGVSYEQYV. The CDR3 bases are TGTGCCAGCAGTCTTACAGGGGTCTCCTACGAGCAGTACGTC. The chain links TRBV28 to TRBJ2-7, with 7 bases fitting TRBD1. CDR1 is MDHEN, CDR2 SYDVKM, per germline. This CDR3 region has 14 residues. Germline trimming cut 5 bases from V and 0 bases from J; bases unmatched to any gene: 4.

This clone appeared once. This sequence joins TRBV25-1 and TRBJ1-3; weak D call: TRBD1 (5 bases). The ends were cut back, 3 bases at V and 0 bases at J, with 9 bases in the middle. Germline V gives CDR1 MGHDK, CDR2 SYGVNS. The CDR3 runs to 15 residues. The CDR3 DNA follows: TGTGCCAGCAGTGATGCAGGGACCTCTGGAAACACCATATATTTT. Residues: CASSDAGTSGNTIYF.

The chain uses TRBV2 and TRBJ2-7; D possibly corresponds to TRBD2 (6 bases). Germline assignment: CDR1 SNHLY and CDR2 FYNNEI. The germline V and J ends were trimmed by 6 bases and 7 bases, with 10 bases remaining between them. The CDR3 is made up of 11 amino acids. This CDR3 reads CASRIGGEQYV. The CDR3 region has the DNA TGTGCCAGCAGAATTGGGGGGGAGCAGTACGTC.

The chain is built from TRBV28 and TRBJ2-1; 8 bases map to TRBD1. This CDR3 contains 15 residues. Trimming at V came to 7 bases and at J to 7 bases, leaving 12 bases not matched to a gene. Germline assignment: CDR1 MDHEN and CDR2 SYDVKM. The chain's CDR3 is CASTETGGSKNEQFF. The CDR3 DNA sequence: TGTGCCAGCACCGAAACAGGGGGTTCTAAGAATGAGCAGTTCTTC.